Presented here are 20 T cell receptor beta chains from one specimen sequenced in a study of T cells in Graves' hyperthyroidism and ophthalmopathy. The source material, RNA transcripts, was used to amplify TCR beta CDR3 regions. The TCR CDR3 first-round RT-PCR relied on the HTBI primer set. A single record per CDR3 protein comes from TCRdb applying MiXCR to the multiplex PCR reads. The profile shows over 400,000 distinct CDR3 sequences, about 20% of them singletons. Sequenced sample: blood. These receptors were obtained from a woman between 65 and 79 years old with Graves' ophthalmopathy.

This clonotype was recorded at least ten times. The CDR3 nucleotides are TGTGCCAGCAGCCGGACAGGAAAAGGTGGCTACACCTTC. Translating gives CASSRTGKGGYTF. The rearrangement joins TRBV27 to TRBJ1-2; the match to TRBD1 covers 7 bases. Germline V lookup: CDR1 MNHEY, CDR2 SMNVEV (reference sequence). Trimming at V came to 6 bases and at J to 7 bases, leaving 8 bases not matched to a gene. This CDR3 contains 13 residues.

The genes are TRBV20-1 and TRBJ1-5; TRBD1 aligns across 9 bases. The CDR3 spans 15 residues. Germline CDR1 DFQATT, CDR2 SNEGSKA (reference sequence). With V trimmed by 3 bases and J by 4 bases, 7 bases remained unmatched. Written as DNA, the CDR3 is TGCAGTGCTAGTGACGGGACAGGGTTTAATCAGCCCCAGCATTTT. As protein: CSASDGTGFNQPQHF.

This clonotype has a count of ten or more. This chain connects TRBV7-2 to TRBJ1-1; 8 bases agree with TRBD1. Germline V CDR1 and CDR2: SGHTA, FQGNSA. The CDR3 sequence is 13 residues long. V lost 5 bases and J lost 10; bases outside the gene matches: 9. The DNA for the CDR3 is TGTGCCAGCAGCAACACCGACAGGGGCTCAGCTTTCTTT. It specifies CASSNTDRGSAFF.

The chain recombines TRBV28 with TRBJ1-3; D remains ambiguous. The CDR3 has 16 amino acids. Germline CDR1 and CDR2: MDHEN and SYDVKM. The V and J ends lost 5 bases and 0 bases respectively, with 14 bases between them. The CDR3 region has the DNA TGTGCCAGCAGTATAAGGGCCTTCCTCTCTGGAAACACCATATATTTT. This gives the protein CASSIRAFLSGNTIYF.

J is TRBJ1-3 and V is TRBV30; 7 bases are shared with TRBD1. This CDR3 spans 16 amino acids. Trimming cost V 3 bases and J 0 bases; bases outside gene matches: 8. CDR1 GTSNPN and CDR2 SVGIG come from the germline V gene (reference sequence). CDR3 in DNA: TGTGCCTGGAGGGGCCGGGACAGTTTCTCTGGAAACACCATATATTTT. The encoded protein is CAWRGRDSFSGNTIYF.

This clonotype was observed a few times. V and J are TRBV11-3 and TRBJ2-2; no clear D gene. The CDR3 contains 14 residues. Germline V gene data show CDR1 as SGHNT and CDR2 as YENEEA. Trimming shortened V by 1 base and J by 7 bases, and 10 bases separated the two germline ends. CDR3 in amino acids: CASSLGGQLGELFF. CDR3 coding DNA: TGTGCCAGCAGCTTAGGGGGTCAGCTCGGGGAGCTGTTTTTT. The full variable domain, with the rest looked up from reference TRBV11-3 and TRBJ2-2, is EAGVVQSPRYKIIEKKQPVAFWCNPISGHNTLYWYLQNLGQGPELLIRYENEEAVDDSQLPKDRFSAERLKGVDSTLKIQPAELGDSAVYLCASSLGGQLGELFFGEGSRLTVL.

This clonotype was seen many times. The chain's CDR3 is CATSDRDRGLWNEQFF. The CDR3 DNA reads as TGTGCCACCAGTGATCGTGACAGGGGGTTGTGGAATGAGCAGTTCTTC. This rearrangement joins TRBV24-1 to TRBJ2-1; 9 positions agree with TRBD1. The J segment lost 7 bases and the V segment lost 3 bases, leaving 9 bases of the junction unmatched. Germline-derived CDR1 and CDR2 are KGHDR and SFDVKD. CDR3 size: 16 residues.

This clonotype was picked up a small number of times. This chain links TRBV3-1 with TRBJ1-1, with a possible D match to TRBD1 (5 bases). This CDR3 spans 16 amino acids. From germline, CDR1 is LGHDT and CDR2 YNNKEL (reference sequence). Deletions cut 0 bases from V and 1 base from J, with 12 bases between. CDR3 sequence: CASSQDRVARNTEAFF. The CDR3 nucleotides read TGTGCCAGCAGCCAAGACAGGGTGGCACGGAACACTGAAGCTTTCTTT.

This clonotype was counted many times. The chain combines TRBV12-3 or TRBV12-4 with TRBJ2-3; 7 bases align to TRBD2. The CDR3 contains 13 residues. Unmatched junction bases numbered 0, after V lost 0 bases and J lost 6 bases. CDR3 sequence: CASSLAGGDTQYF. In DNA, the CDR3 is TGTGCCAGCAGTTTAGCGGGAGGGGATACGCAGTATTTT.

The chain employs TRBV24-1 and TRBJ2-1, with 7 bases aligning to TRBD2. The CDR3 contains 15 residues. CDR1 is KGHDR and CDR2 is SFDVKD in the germline V gene. V gave up 7 bases and J gave up 5 bases; unmatched junction bases: 10. CDR3 sequence: CATRGEGLGNNEQFF. Written as DNA, the CDR3 is TGTGCCACCAGGGGGGAGGGGCTGGGGAACAATGAGCAGTTCTTC.

This clonotype was found a few times. The chain employs TRBV5-1 and TRBJ2-2; tentative D call: TRBD1 (6 bases). The V end lost 4 bases, the J end lost 2 bases, and 9 bases lay between the germline ends. This CDR3 has 14 amino acids. Germline V lookup: CDR1 SGHRS, CDR2 YFSETQ. CDR3 in amino acids: CASSPDSNTGELFF. The CDR3 DNA reads as TGCGCCAGCAGCCCGGACAGCAACACCGGGGAGCTGTTTTTT.

This clonotype was counted only a few times. The rearrangement uses TRBV5-4 and TRBJ2-4; D might be TRBD1 or TRBD2, each matching 6 bases. The CDR3 is made up of 14 amino acids. V was pared by 5 bases and J by 11 bases, with 20 bases between. CDR1 and CDR2 (germline): SGHNT, YYREEE (reference sequence). The chain's CDR3 is CASSFRGREVFQYF. The CDR3 coding sequence is TGTGCCAGCAGTTTCAGGGGCAGGGAGGTTTTTCAGTACTTC.

The table lists this clonotype with a few counts. This rearrangement joins TRBV20-1 to TRBJ2-1; 11 nucleotides agree with TRBD2. This CDR3 is built from 14 residues. The J segment lost 5 bases and the V segment lost 5 bases, leaving 5 bases of the junction unmatched. Germline loops: CDR1 DFQATT, CDR2 SNEGSKA (reference sequence). Written as DNA, the CDR3 is TGCAGTGCTGTACTAGCGGGAGTTAACAATGAGCAGTTCTTC. This codes for CSAVLAGVNNEQFF.

This clonotype has more than one count but fewer than ten. The J gene is TRBJ2-1, the V gene TRBV6-5; D is undetermined. Germline V lookup: CDR1 MNHEY, CDR2 SVGAGI. This CDR3 region has 17 residues. Deletions cut 2 bases from V and 4 bases from J, with 18 bases between. CDR3 in DNA: TGTGCCAGCAGTTACGCGTCTGGGATGCGGTCATACAATGAGCAGTTCTTC. Protein: CASSYASGMRSYNEQFF.

A word on this clonotype: Just one base apart from a much larger clone, this may be a read error. The CDR3 protein is CASSLAGTANTEAFF. Here the CDR3 DNA reads TGTGCCAGCAGCTTGGCCGGGACAGCGAACACTGAAGCTTTCTTT. The chain joins TRBV5-4 to TRBJ1-1; 7 bases fit TRBD1. The CDR3 has 15 residues. V shed 0 bases and J 1 base; nucleotides not matched to a gene: 3. Germline CDR1 SGHNT, CDR2 YYREEE (reference sequence).

This clonotype came up many times. V usage is TRBV7-2 and J usage is TRBJ2-7, with 11 bases that match TRBD2. The CDR3 consists of 15 residues. Germline CDR1 reads SGHTA; CDR2 reads FQGNSA. Trimming took 5 bases from V and 0 from J; bases not matched to a gene: 3. The CDR3 DNA sequence: TGTGCCAGCAGCGGGACTAGCGGTTCCTCCTACGAGCAGTACTTC. It yields the protein CASSGTSGSSYEQYF.

This clonotype was detected only a few times. This rearrangement joins TRBV12-3 or TRBV12-4 to TRBJ2-2; D is uncertain. The CDR3 contains 14 residues. Trimming shortened V by 7 bases and J by 3 bases, and 12 bases separated the two germline ends. As DNA, the CDR3 is TGTGCCAGCACCCAATTCAGGTACACCGGGGAGCTGTTTTTT. It encodes CASTQFRYTGELFF.

The chain has TRBV5-1 and TRBJ2-3; D is unresolved. Germline V gives CDR1 SGHRS, CDR2 YFSETQ. The V and J ends lost 1 base and 3 bases respectively, with 9 bases between them. The CDR3 is 14 residues long. Here the CDR3 DNA reads TGCGCCAGCAGCTTGTTAAGCAATACAGATACGCAGTATTTT. It translates to CASSLLSNTDTQYF.

This clonotype was counted ten times or more. The V and J genes are TRBV9 and TRBJ1-5, with no clear D. The CDR3 contains 15 residues. Looked up from germline, CDR1 is SGDLS and CDR2 is YYNGEE. The V end was cut by 0 bases, the J end by 2 bases, with 9 bases between. The CDR3 bases are TGTGCCAGCAGCGTAGACGGGAGTGGCAATCAGCCCCAGCATTTT. Translated: CASSVDGSGNQPQHF.

This chain connects TRBV7-6 to TRBJ2-1; the D gene is possibly TRBD1 (6 bases). V was shortened by 5 bases and J by 1 base, with 9 bases between the two germline ends. The CDR3 contains 14 residues. The germline gives CDR1 SGHVS, CDR2 FNYEAQ. In DNA form, the CDR3 reads TGTGCCAGCAGCCACAGGGTTTCCTACAATGAGCAGTTCTTC. It codes for CASSHRVSYNEQFF.